Following are 11 T cell receptor beta chains from one sample sequenced in a study of early stage breast cancer tumors. The data were produced by immunoSEQ multiplex PCR, yet TCRdb's version contains in-frame clones alone and is incomplete. The sample shows approximately 9,300 clones, around 78% of them seen only once. The sequenced sample consisted of normal breast tissue next to the tumor. These receptors came from a person in their forties with breast cancer.

The V call is TRBV6-1, the J call TRBJ2-5, with TRBD1 identical over 9 bases. Germline trimming cut 3 bases from V and 2 bases from J; bases unmatched to any gene: 7. This CDR3 has 16 residues. CDR1 is MNHNS, CDR2 SASEGT, per germline. CDR3 in DNA: TGTGCCAGCAGTGAGCCCGGACAGGGGCGACAAGAGACCCAGTACTTC. It is translated as CASSEPGQGRQETQYF.

The rearrangement joins TRBV21-1 to TRBJ1-2; the table calls TRBD1, which could not be checked here. TRBV21-1 is a recognized pseudogene. The CDR3 extends over 15 amino acids. The CDR3 bases are TGTGCCAGCATCTGTCGAACAGCTTCAGGGGGTGGCTACACCTTC. Translating gives CASICRTASGGGYTF.

The chain uses TRBV5-6 and TRBJ1-2, with D perhaps TRBD1 (6 bases). There are 13 residues in the CDR3. Germline V gene data show CDR1 as SGHDT and CDR2 as YYEEEE. Trimming cost V 4 bases and J 8 bases, with 15 bases left between them. CDR3 loop: CASSRGSMEGYTF. In DNA, the CDR3 is TGTGCCAGCAGCAGGGGGTCGATGGAGGGCTACACCTTC.

This clone has only one observation. This rearrangement joins TRBV30 to TRBJ2-7; TRBD2 matches at 11 bases. This CDR3 spans 17 amino acids. Germline CDR1 GTSNPN, CDR2 SVGIG (reference sequence). With 4 bases clipped from V and 5 bases from J, the junction kept 16 bases outside the gene matches. CDR3 in amino acids: CAWKPHGLAGGLNEQYF. CDR3 nucleotide sequence: TGTGCCTGGAAGCCGCATGGGCTAGCGGGAGGTCTTAACGAGCAGTACTTC.

A single count supports this clone. This sequence joins TRBV19 and TRBJ2-1, with 9 nucleotides matching TRBD2. There are 17 residues in the CDR3. Per germline, CDR1 LNHDA and CDR2 SQIVND (reference sequence). V dropped 7 bases and J dropped 0; count of bases not matched to a gene: 10. As DNA, the CDR3 is TGTGCCAGTACGGGACTAGCCGAGCCCCGCTCCTACAATGAGCAGTTCTTC. It translates to CASTGLAEPRSYNEQFF.

The V gene is TRBV27, the J gene TRBJ1-5; possibly TRBD1 for D (6 bases). The length of the CDR3 is 15 residues. Germline V gene lookup returns CDR1 MNHEY and CDR2 SMNVEV (reference sequence). V lost 4 bases and J lost 5, with 15 bases in between. DNA for the CDR3: TGTGCCAGCAGTTCGTCCCAGGGGTTGGATCAGCCCCAGCATTTT. It translates to CASSSSQGLDQPQHF.

V is TRBV19 and J is TRBJ1-2; 7 bases match TRBD1. V shed 5 bases, J shed 2 bases, and the junction held 26 bases outside the gene matches. Germline values: CDR1 LNHDA, CDR2 SQIVND (reference sequence). CDR3 size: 21 residues. CDR3 DNA sequence: TGTGCCAGTAGTCCCATGATCACCCGCATCAAGCCCGACAGGGAGAACTATGGCTACACCTTC. It encodes CASSPMITRIKPDRENYGYTF.

This chain joins TRBV4-1 and TRBJ2-2, with D hard to call. The CDR3 runs 15 residues. V lost 4 bases, J lost 4 bases, and 13 bases lay in between. Germline V gives CDR1 MGHRA, CDR2 YSYEKL. The CDR3 nucleotides read TGCGCCAGCAGCCTGGCCCCTGAGTTCACCGGGGAGCTGTTTTTT. It encodes CASSLAPEFTGELFF.

The rearrangement uses TRBV6-6 and TRBJ2-7, with D possibly called TRBD1 or TRBD2 (6 bases each). In germline, CDR1 is MNHNY, CDR2 SVGAGI (reference sequence). CDR3 length equals 14 residues. The germline V and J ends were trimmed by 6 bases and 7 bases, with 19 bases remaining between them. The CDR3 region is CASSSASGAEEQYF. The CDR3, as DNA: TGTGCCAGCAGCTCCGCGTCGGGGGCGGAGGAGCAGTACTTC.

The genes are TRBV25-1 and TRBJ1-2; 7 bases align to TRBD1. Germline trimming cut 3 bases from V and 6 bases from J; bases unmatched to any gene: 1. Germline-derived CDR1 and CDR2 are MGHDK and SYGVNS. The CDR3 runs to 12 residues. CDR3 in DNA: TGTGCCAGCAGTGAGACAGGGAATGGCTACACCTTC. This sequence encodes CASSETGNGYTF.

V and J are TRBV11-2 and TRBJ1-2; TRBD1 matches 10 bases. The germline V gene has CDR1 SGHAT and CDR2 FQNNGV. The CDR3 has 15 amino acids. Germline trimming cut 8 bases from V and 3 bases from J; bases unmatched to any gene: 9. Here the CDR3 DNA reads TGTGCCAGCCGCTACGACAGGGGGCGTTACTATGGCTACACCTTC. It translates to CASRYDRGRYYGYTF.